The 6 T cell receptor beta chains presented below share a single source sample, sequenced in a study of blood T cell repertoires in COVID-19 (dated by TCRdb to about 2020). Libraries were prepared through the immunoSEQ multiplex PCR assay. TCRdb holds this immuneACCESS table with in-frame rearrangements only. Some clones are missing; in checked studies, unresolved V genes explain under half, and the rest has no known cause. The sample table lists 200,000 to 250,000 clones, around 88% of them with a count of one. About 15% of the sample is held by the ten biggest clonotypes. Sequencing used PBMCs or T cells enriched from blood (not recorded which). The receptor source for this set is a woman in her forties or fifties with acute COVID-19.

The J gene is TRBJ1-5, the V gene TRBV19; perhaps TRBD1 as D (6 bases). Germline V lookup: CDR1 LNHDA, CDR2 SQIVND (reference sequence). V was clipped by 2 bases and J by 2 bases, with 10 bases between them. There are 15 residues in the CDR3. The DNA for the CDR3 is TGTGCCAGTAGTATACAGGGGTTCGGCAATCAGCCCCAGCATTTT. Translating it yields CASSIQGFGNQPQHF.

The chain joins TRBV28 to TRBJ2-7; TRBD2 agrees at 16 bases. V was clipped by 2 bases and J by 7 bases; unmatched bases: 2. This CDR3 contains 15 residues. Germline CDR1 MDHEN, CDR2 SYDVKM. CDR3 sequence reads: CASSLPGLAGGEQYF. In nucleotides, the CDR3 is TGTGCCAGCAGTTTACCGGGACTAGCGGGAGGGGAGCAGTACTTC. Drawing the rest from reference TRBV28 and TRBJ2-7, the complete variable domain is DVKVTQSSRYLVKRTGEKVFLECVQDMDHENMFWYRQDPGLGLRLIYFSYDVKMKEKGDIPEGYSVSREKKERFSLILESASTNQTSMYLCASSLPGLAGGEQYFGPGTRLTVT.

The CDR3 bases are TGTGCCAGCAGTACCGGCGGAAGCCCGGGACAGGGTTCGTACGAGCAGTACTTC. This sequence encodes CASSTGGSPGQGSYEQYF. The chain joins TRBV28 to TRBJ2-7; the match to TRBD1 covers 9 bases. CDR1 MDHEN and CDR2 SYDVKM come from the germline V gene. This CDR3 region has 18 residues. V lost 5 bases and J lost 4; bases outside the gene matches: 18. The full variable domain, completed using reference TRBV28 and TRBJ2-7, is DVKVTQSSRYLVKRTGEKVFLECVQDMDHENMFWYRQDPGLGLRLIYFSYDVKMKEKGDIPEGYSVSREKKERFSLILESASTNQTSMYLCASSTGGSPGQGSYEQYFGPGTRLTVT.

This clone came up a few times. This chain uses TRBV19 with TRBJ1-1, with D possibly TRBD1 on 5 matching bases. CDR3 size: 14 residues. Germline assignment: CDR1 LNHDA and CDR2 SQIVND (reference sequence). Trimming removed 7 bases at V and 5 bases at J, with 17 bases between. CDR3 loop: CASTLGGVVTEAFF. As DNA, the CDR3 is TGTGCCAGTACCCTGGGGGGGGTAGTAACTGAAGCTTTCTTT.

V gene TRBV28 combines with J gene TRBJ1-6; no firm D call. V shed 3 bases and J shed 5 bases, with 8 bases lying between them. This CDR3 contains 14 residues. Per germline, CDR1 MDHEN and CDR2 SYDVKM. This chain's CDR3 is CASSLPRDNSPLHF. CDR3 nucleotides: TGTGCCAGCAGTTTGCCGCGGGATAATTCACCCCTCCACTTT.

The gene calls are TRBV9 and TRBJ1-6; a possible D gene is TRBD1 (6 bases). Germline V gene sequence: CDR1 SGDLS, CDR2 YYNGEE. V lost 0 bases, J lost 7 bases, and 11 bases lay in between. The CDR3 contains 15 residues. As DNA, the CDR3 is TGTGCCAGCAGCGTAGGGGAGGGGGTGAATTCACCCCTCCACTTT. Protein: CASSVGEGVNSPLHF.